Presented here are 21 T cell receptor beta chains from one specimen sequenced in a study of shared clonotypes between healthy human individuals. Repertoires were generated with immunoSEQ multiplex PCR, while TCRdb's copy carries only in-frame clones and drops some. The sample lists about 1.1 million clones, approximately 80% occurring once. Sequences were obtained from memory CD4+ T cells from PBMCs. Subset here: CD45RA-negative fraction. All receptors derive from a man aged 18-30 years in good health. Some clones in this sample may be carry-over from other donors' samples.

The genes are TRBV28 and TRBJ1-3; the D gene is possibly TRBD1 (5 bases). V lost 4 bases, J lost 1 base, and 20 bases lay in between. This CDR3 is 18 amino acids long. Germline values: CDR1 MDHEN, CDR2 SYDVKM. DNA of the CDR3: TGTGCCAGCAGTTACCAGGGCCTTTATTCGCCTTCTGGAAACACCATATATTTT. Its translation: CASSYQGLYSPSGNTIYF.

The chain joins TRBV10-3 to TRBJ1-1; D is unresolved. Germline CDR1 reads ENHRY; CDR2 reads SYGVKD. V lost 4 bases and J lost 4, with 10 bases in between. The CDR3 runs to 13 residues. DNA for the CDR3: TGTGCCATCAGTGCGGTGGGTACCACTGAAGCTTTCTTT. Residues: CAISAVGTTEAFF.

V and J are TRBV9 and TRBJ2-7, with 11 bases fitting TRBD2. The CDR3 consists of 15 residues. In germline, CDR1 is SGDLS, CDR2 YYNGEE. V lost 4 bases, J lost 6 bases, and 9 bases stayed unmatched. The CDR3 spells CASSPQLAGVGEQYF. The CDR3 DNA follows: TGTGCCAGCAGCCCCCAACTAGCGGGAGTCGGCGAGCAGTACTTC.

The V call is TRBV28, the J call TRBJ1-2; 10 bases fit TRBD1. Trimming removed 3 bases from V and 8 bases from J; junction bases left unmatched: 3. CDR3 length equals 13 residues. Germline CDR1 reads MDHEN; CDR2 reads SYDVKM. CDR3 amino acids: CASSFKTGGGYTF. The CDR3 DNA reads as TGTGCCAGCAGTTTCAAGACAGGGGGCGGCTACACCTTC.

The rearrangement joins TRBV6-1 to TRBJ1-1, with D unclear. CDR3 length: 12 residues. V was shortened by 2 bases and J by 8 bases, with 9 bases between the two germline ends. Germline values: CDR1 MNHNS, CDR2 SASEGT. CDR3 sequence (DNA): TGTGCCAGCAGTGAAAGACGGCAGGAAGCTTTCTTT. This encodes CASSERRQEAFF.

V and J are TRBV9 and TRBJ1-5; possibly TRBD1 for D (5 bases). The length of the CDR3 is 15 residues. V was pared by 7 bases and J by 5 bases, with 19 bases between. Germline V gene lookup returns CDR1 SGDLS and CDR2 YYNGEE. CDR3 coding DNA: TGTGCCAGCTCTCTCTCCCCAGGAGGGGATCAGCCCCAGCATTTT. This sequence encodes CASSLSPGGDQPQHF.

In nucleotides, the CDR3 is TGTGCCAGCAACCCGCCGGGACTAGGATCTGCGGAGCAGTACTTC. It yields the protein CASNPPGLGSAEQYF. The genes are TRBV6-5 and TRBJ2-7, with 8 positions matching TRBD2. CDR3 length equals 15 residues. Germline CDR1 reads MNHEY; CDR2 reads SVGAGI. J was trimmed by 7 bases and V by 7 bases; bases with no gene match: 15.

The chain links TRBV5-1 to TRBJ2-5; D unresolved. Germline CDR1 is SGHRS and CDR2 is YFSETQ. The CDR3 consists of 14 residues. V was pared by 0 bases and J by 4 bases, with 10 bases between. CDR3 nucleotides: TGCGCCAGCAGCTTGGGTGACGTGAGAGAGACCCAGTACTTC. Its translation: CASSLGDVRETQYF.

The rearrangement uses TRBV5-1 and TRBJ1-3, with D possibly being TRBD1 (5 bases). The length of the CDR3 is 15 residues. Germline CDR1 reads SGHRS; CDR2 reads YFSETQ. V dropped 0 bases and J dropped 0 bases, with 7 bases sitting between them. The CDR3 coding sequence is TGCGCCAGCAGCTTGGAGGGGAACTCTGGAAACACCATATATTTT. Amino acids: CASSLEGNSGNTIYF.

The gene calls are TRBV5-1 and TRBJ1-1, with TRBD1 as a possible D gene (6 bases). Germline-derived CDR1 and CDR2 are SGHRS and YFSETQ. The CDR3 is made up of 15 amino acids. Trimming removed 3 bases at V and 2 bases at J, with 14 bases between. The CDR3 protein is CASSSAPGVNTEAFF. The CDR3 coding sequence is TGCGCCAGCAGCTCCGCCCCAGGGGTCAACACTGAAGCTTTCTTT. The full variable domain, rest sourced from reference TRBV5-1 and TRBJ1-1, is KAGVTQTPRYLIKTRGQQVTLSCSPISGHRSVSWYQQTPGQGLQFLFEYFSETQRNKGNFPGRFSGRQFSNSRSEMNVSTLELGDSALYLCASSSAPGVNTEAFFGQGTRLTVV.

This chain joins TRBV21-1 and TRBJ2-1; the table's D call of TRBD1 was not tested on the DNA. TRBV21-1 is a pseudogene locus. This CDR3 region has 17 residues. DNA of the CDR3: TGTGCCAGCAGCAAACTCCGGGCAGGGCACTCCTACAATGAGCAGTTCTTC. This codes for CASSKLRAGHSYNEQFF.

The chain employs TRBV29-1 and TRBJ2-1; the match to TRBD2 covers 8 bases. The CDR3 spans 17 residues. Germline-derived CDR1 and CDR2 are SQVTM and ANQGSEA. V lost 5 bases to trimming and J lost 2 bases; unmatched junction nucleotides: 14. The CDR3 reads CSVRRLGTRGTYNEQFF. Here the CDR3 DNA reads TGCAGCGTTCGTAGGTTGGGGACTAGGGGGACCTACAATGAGCAGTTCTTC.

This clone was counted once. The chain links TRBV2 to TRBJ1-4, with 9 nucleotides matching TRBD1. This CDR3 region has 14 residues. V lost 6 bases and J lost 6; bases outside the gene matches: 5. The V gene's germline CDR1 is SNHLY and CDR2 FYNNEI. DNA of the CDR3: TGTGCCAGCAGGGACGGGACAGGGCATGAAAAACTGTTTTTT. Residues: CASRDGTGHEKLFF.

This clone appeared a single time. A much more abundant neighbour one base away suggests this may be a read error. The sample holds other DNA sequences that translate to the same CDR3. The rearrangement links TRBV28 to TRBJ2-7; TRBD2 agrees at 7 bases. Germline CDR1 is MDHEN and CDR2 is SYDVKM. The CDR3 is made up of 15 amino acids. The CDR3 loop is CASSFTTSRIVEQYF. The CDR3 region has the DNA TGTGCCAGCAGTTTCACGACTAGCAGAATCGTGGAGCAGTATTTC.

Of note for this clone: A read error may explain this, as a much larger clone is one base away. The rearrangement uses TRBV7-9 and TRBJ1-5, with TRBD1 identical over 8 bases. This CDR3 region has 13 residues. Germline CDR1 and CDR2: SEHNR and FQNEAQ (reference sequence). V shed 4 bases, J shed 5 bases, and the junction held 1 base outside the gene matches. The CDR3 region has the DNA TGTGCCAGCAGCTCGACAGGGGATCAGCCCCAGCATTTT. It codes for CASSSTGDQPQHF. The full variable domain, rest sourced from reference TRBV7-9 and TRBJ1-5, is DTGVSQNPRHKITKRGQNVTFRCDPISEHNRLYWYRQTLGQGPEFLTYFQNEAQLEKSRLLSDRFSAERPKGSFSTLEIQRTEQGDSAMYLCASSSTGDQPQHFGDGTRLSIL.

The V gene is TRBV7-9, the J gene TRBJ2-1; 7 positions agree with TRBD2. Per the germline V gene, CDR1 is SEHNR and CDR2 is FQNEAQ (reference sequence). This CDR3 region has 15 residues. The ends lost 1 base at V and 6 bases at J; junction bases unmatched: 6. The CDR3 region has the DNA TGTGCCAGCAGCTTAGGACAGTCGGGAGGCAATGAGCAGTTCTTC. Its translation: CASSLGQSGGNEQFF.

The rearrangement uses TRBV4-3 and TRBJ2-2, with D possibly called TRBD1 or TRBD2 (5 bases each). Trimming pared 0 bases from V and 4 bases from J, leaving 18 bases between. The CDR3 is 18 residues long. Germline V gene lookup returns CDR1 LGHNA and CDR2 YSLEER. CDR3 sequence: CASSQDPPLGGSTGELFF. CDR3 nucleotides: TGCGCCAGCAGCCAAGACCCACCCCTTGGGGGATCCACCGGGGAGCTGTTTTTT.

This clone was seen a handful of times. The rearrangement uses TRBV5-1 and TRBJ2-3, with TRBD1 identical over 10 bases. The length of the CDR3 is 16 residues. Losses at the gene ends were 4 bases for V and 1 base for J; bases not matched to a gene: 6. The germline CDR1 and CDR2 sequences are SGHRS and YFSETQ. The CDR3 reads CASSIGTGAGTDTQYF. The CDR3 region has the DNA TGCGCCAGCAGCATAGGGACAGGGGCAGGCACAGATACGCAGTATTTT.

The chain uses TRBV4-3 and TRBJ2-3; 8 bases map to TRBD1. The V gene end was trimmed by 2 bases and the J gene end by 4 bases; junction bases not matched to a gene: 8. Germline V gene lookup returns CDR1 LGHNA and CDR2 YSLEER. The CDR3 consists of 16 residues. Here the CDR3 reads CASSQSPGQEPDTQYF. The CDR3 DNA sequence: TGCGCCAGCAGCCAATCCCCGGGACAGGAGCCAGATACGCAGTATTTT.

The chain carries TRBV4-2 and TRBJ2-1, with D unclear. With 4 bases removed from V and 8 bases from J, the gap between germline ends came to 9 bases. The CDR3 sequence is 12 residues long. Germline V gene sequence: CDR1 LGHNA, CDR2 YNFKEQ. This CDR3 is CASSLDLYEQFF. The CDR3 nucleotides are TGTGCCAGCAGCCTCGATTTGTATGAGCAGTTCTTC.

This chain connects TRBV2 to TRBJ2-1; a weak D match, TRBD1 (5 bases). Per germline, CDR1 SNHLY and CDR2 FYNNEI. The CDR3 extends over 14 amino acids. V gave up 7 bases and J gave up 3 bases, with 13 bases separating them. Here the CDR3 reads CASKWAGHYNEQFF. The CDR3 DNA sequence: TGTGCCAGCAAGTGGGCAGGGCACTACAATGAGCAGTTCTTC.